A single T cell receptor (beta chain) is shown here with its context. Its cognate antigen is unknown. One base away lies a much larger clone, so this may be a sequencing read error. Libraries of TCR beta came from iRepertoire HTBI primers plus Arm-PCR of CDR3 regions. A single record per CDR3 protein comes from TCRdb applying MiXCR to the multiplex PCR reads. Of about 420,000 distinct CDR3 sequences in the sample, roughly 17% were seen once. These data come from a study of regulatory T cells in long-lasting Graves disease. The time point: newly diagnosed GD, antithyroid drugs for less than 3 months. RNA extracted from PBMCs served as the sequencing template. The CDR3 extends over 17 amino acids. Germline loops: CDR1 SGHVS, CDR2 FQNEAQ. Study-level results: Persistent Graves' patients showed a TCR diversity that was lower than that of newly diagnosed ones.

The sample was also reused in another study, on T cells in Graves' hyperthyroidism and ophthalmopathy.

Sequenced here: peripheral blood mononuclear cells (PBMCs), sampled at new diagnosis, from a patient treated with antithyroid drugs. This chain links TRBV7-8 with TRBJ1-5; 8 bases map to TRBD1. This TCR was sampled from a woman between 18 and 30 years old with Graves disease. The CDR3 DNA reads TGTGCCCGCAGCCCCCAGACGTGGACAGGGCGGGCTCAGCCCCAGCATTTT. This gives the protein CARSPQTWTGRAQPQHF.